These 30 T cell receptor beta chains were sequenced from one sample in a study of PD-L1 blockade in urothelial cancer (TCRdb year 2017). Taken with the paper, the label for time point translates to: peripheral blood 6 weeks after treatment start. The library was obtained by the immunoSEQ multiplex PCR assay. Here the immuneACCESS table is served through TCRdb, limited to in-frame sequences with V and J called. Missing clones are a known gap in these copies; in checked studies unresolved V genes cover under half, and the rest lacks a known reason. The sample profile shows about 27,000 clones; around 82% of them were found once. Roughly 1.6% of the sample comes from the top ten. The sample here was PBMCs, taken around atezolizumab (anti-PD-L1) treatment. These receptors all come from a man in his 70s with urothelial cancer.

This sequence joins TRBV5-6 and TRBJ1-5; 7 bases are a match to TRBD1. CDR1 and CDR2 from the germline V gene are SGHDT and YYEEEE. The V and J ends lost 0 bases and 6 bases, in that order; junction bases with no gene match: 0. CDR3 size: 13 residues. The CDR3 loop reads CASSLAGGQPQHF. The CDR3 nucleotides are TGTGCCAGCAGCTTGGCAGGGGGTCAGCCCCAGCATTTT.

The V gene is TRBV7-9, the J gene TRBJ1-2, with 7 bases matching TRBD1. The CDR3 extends over 13 amino acids. After removal of 3 bases from V and 3 bases from J, the junction contained 1 base not matched to a gene. Germline V gene sequence: CDR1 SEHNR, CDR2 FQNEAQ (reference sequence). The CDR3 loop reads CASSFGTDYGYTF. CDR3 in DNA: TGTGCCAGCAGCTTCGGGACAGACTATGGCTACACCTTC.

The chain recombines TRBV30 with TRBJ1-1; D call uncertain. The V end was cut by 2 bases, the J end by 5 bases, with 9 bases between. Looked up from germline, CDR1 is GTSNPN and CDR2 is SVGIG (reference sequence). CDR3 length equals 12 residues. For the CDR3, the DNA is TGTGCCTGGAGTAAGGGAGTAACTGAAGCTTTCTTT. It specifies CAWSKGVTEAFF.

The V gene is TRBV14, the J gene TRBJ2-7, with 7 bases that match TRBD2. The CDR3 loop spans 16 amino acids. Looked up from germline, CDR1 is SGHDN and CDR2 is FVKESK. V shed 2 bases, J shed 0 bases, and the junction held 7 bases outside the gene matches. The CDR3 DNA reads TGTGCCAGCAGCCAACTTACTAGCGTCCCCTCCTACGAGCAGTACTTC. This gives the protein CASSQLTSVPSYEQYF.

The V and J genes are TRBV23-1 and TRBJ2-7; D uncertain. TRBV23-1 is recorded as an ORF, its role being uncertain. Trimming pared 6 bases from V and 4 bases from J, leaving 13 bases between. The CDR3 consists of 13 residues. The CDR3, as DNA: TGCGCCAGCAGAACCCTAACAGAGTACGAGCAGTACTTC. It is translated as CASRTLTEYEQYF.

The chain combines TRBV27 with TRBJ2-7; TRBD1 matches at 8 bases. V gave up 2 bases and J gave up 3 bases; unmatched junction bases: 6. This CDR3 comprises 15 residues. The germline V gene encodes CDR1 MNHEY and CDR2 SMNVEV (reference sequence). The DNA for the CDR3 is TGTGCCAGCAGTTTACAGGGGGCACCCAACTACGAGCAGTACTTC. It yields the protein CASSLQGAPNYEQYF.

V usage is TRBV29-1 and J usage is TRBJ2-5, with unresolved D. Looked up from germline, CDR1 is SQVTM and CDR2 is ANQGSEA. The CDR3 extends over 13 amino acids. V lost 7 bases and J lost 5, with 17 bases in between. The chain's CDR3 is CSASTTSVETQYF. The CDR3 DNA follows: TGCAGCGCCTCTACTACTTCGGTCGAGACCCAGTACTTC.

In this sample, this clone turned up once. This rearrangement joins TRBV6-6 to TRBJ2-7; a possible D gene is TRBD2 (5 bases). Germline values: CDR1 MNHNY, CDR2 SVGAGI (reference sequence). V gave up 8 bases and J gave up 5 bases, with 19 bases separating them. This CDR3 spans 14 amino acids. CDR3 coding DNA: TGTGCCAGCCGGGCGGGCCTAGGGAGTGACGAGCAGTACTTC. Its protein is CASRAGLGSDEQYF.

The chain couples TRBV9 to TRBJ1-2, with TRBD1 as a possible D gene (6 bases). The CDR3 covers 14 residues. V lost 0 bases to trimming and J lost 6 bases, with 12 bases between them. The germline gives CDR1 SGDLS, CDR2 YYNGEE. CDR3 DNA: TGTGCCAGCAGCGTAGCCACAGGGAAAGATGGCTACACCTTC. Translated, it gives CASSVATGKDGYTF.

The chain carries TRBV7-9 and TRBJ1-1, with D tentatively TRBD1 (6 bases). The germline gives CDR1 SEHNR, CDR2 FQNEAQ (reference sequence). The CDR3 length is 13 residues. The V gene lost 3 bases and the J gene lost 7 bases, with 12 bases spanning the gap. The DNA of the CDR3 is TGTGCCAGCAGCTTTACAGGACAGCTTGAAGCTTTCTTT. Its protein product is CASSFTGQLEAFF.

The genes are TRBV28 and TRBJ2-1, with 8 bases lining up with TRBD2. The CDR3 sequence is 11 residues long. J gave up 15 bases and V 5 bases, and 6 bases lay outside the gene matches. Germline V CDR1 and CDR2: MDHEN, SYDVKM. CDR3 nucleotide sequence: TGTGCCAGCAGTCTCCGGACTAGCCTGTTCTTC. It translates to CASSLRTSLFF.

The chain couples TRBV18 to TRBJ1-1, with TRBD1 matching over 8 bases. With 3 bases clipped from V and 0 bases from J, the junction kept 9 bases outside the gene matches. From germline, CDR1 is KGHSH and CDR2 LQKENI. The CDR3 loop spans 17 amino acids. CDR3 protein: CASSPYGQGAMNTEAFF. For the CDR3, the DNA is TGTGCCAGCTCACCGTATGGGCAGGGGGCGATGAACACTGAAGCTTTCTTT.

The CDR3 is CASNPGTSRNEQFF. In nucleotides, the CDR3 is TGTGCCAGTAACCCCGGGACTAGTAGGAATGAGCAGTTCTTC. The rearrangement links TRBV19 to TRBJ2-1, with TRBD2 identical over 8 bases. The CDR3 is 14 residues long. V shed 7 bases and J 7 bases; nucleotides not matched to a gene: 9. Per germline, CDR1 LNHDA and CDR2 SQIVND (reference sequence). The full variable domain, in which reference TRBV19 and TRBJ2-1 provide the parts outside the CDR3, is DGGITQSPKYLFRKEGQNVTLSCEQNLNHDAMYWYRQDPGQGLRLIYYSQIVNDFQKGDIAEGYSVSREKKESFPLTVTSAQKNPTAFYLCASNPGTSRNEQFFGPGTRLTVL.

This clone was detected a few times. The chain uses TRBV6-1 and TRBJ2-3; 11 bases are shared with TRBD2. The CDR3 loop spans 14 amino acids. V lost 5 bases, J lost 5 bases, and 3 bases stayed unmatched. The V gene's germline CDR1 is MNHNS and CDR2 SASEGT. CDR3 bases: TGTGCCAGCAGTTTAGCGGGAGGGGGAGATACGCAGTATTTT. Its translation is CASSLAGGGDTQYF.

The rearrangement joins TRBV13 to TRBJ1-1; 9 bases agree with TRBD1. V lost 5 bases and J lost 2; bases outside the gene matches: 6. In germline, CDR1 is PRHDT, CDR2 FYEKMQ (reference sequence). The CDR3 totals 15 residues. CDR3 coding DNA: TGTGCCAGCAGCGCACAGGGGGCAGCCAACACTGAAGCTTTCTTT. Protein: CASSAQGAANTEAFF.

The chain is built from TRBV19 and TRBJ2-5; D is undetermined. CDR1 LNHDA and CDR2 SQIVND come from the germline V gene (reference sequence). The CDR3 is made up of 13 amino acids. The V end lost 5 bases, the J end lost 5 bases, and 12 bases lay between the germline ends. The CDR3 sequence: CASSLTSRETQYF. The CDR3 region has the DNA TGTGCCAGTAGTCTAACCTCCAGGGAGACCCAGTACTTC.

This clone turned up a few times. The chain is built from TRBV5-6 and TRBJ2-2; D ambiguous. V was trimmed by 2 bases and J by 4 bases, leaving 9 bases between them. This CDR3 is built from 14 residues. Germline lookup yields CDR1 SGHDT and CDR2 YYEEEE. The CDR3 spells CASSLRFSTGELFF. CDR3 DNA sequence: TGTGCCAGCAGCTTACGGTTTAGCACCGGGGAGCTGTTTTTT.

This clone showed up just a few times. The chain carries TRBV7-7 and TRBJ2-3; D not certain. V shed 5 bases and J shed 2 bases, with 11 bases lying between them. The CDR3 length is 14 residues. Germline V gene data show CDR1 as SSHAT and CDR2 as FNYEAQ (reference sequence). CDR3 amino acids: CASSPRAFTDTQYF. The CDR3 bases are TGTGCCAGCAGCCCCCGAGCGTTCACAGATACGCAGTATTTT.

V usage is TRBV13 and J usage is TRBJ2-2, with 10 bases aligning to TRBD1. The junction had 14 bases not matched to a gene; V was cut back by 8 bases and J by 5 bases. Germline assignment: CDR1 PRHDT and CDR2 FYEKMQ (reference sequence). The CDR3 contains 17 residues. The CDR3 DNA follows: TGTGCCAGCTCGACAGGGGGCGATCTATGGCTTACCGGGGAGCTGTTTTTT. Translating gives CASSTGGDLWLTGELFF.

V is TRBV7-2 and J is TRBJ1-1, with D perhaps matching TRBD1 (5 bases). Germline V gene sequence: CDR1 SGHTA, CDR2 FQGNSA. Trimming removed 1 base from V and 1 base from J, with 7 bases in between. This CDR3 comprises 14 residues. This CDR3 is CASSLVTANTEAFF. In DNA, the CDR3 is TGTGCCAGCAGCTTAGTGACAGCGAACACTGAAGCTTTCTTT. Full variable domain (remainder filled in from reference TRBV7-2 and TRBJ1-1): GAGVSQSPSNKVTEKGKDVELRCDPISGHTALYWYRQSLGQGLEFLIYFQGNSAPDKSGLPSDRFSAERTGGSVSTLTIQRTQQEDSAVYLCASSLVTANTEAFFGQGTRLTVV.

The chain is built from TRBV10-3 and TRBJ1-2, with TRBD1 identical over 7 bases. This CDR3 is 16 amino acids long. V lost 0 bases to trimming and J lost 1 base; unmatched junction nucleotides: 5. In germline, CDR1 is ENHRY, CDR2 SYGVKD. The CDR3 sequence: CAISESQGWNNYGYTF. The CDR3, as DNA: TGTGCCATCAGTGAGTCACAGGGGTGGAATAACTATGGCTACACCTTC.

The chain carries TRBV28 and TRBJ2-3; D perhaps matches TRBD1 (7 bases). The CDR3 consists of 14 residues. Germline V lookup: CDR1 MDHEN, CDR2 SYDVKM. V was pared by 6 bases and J by 5 bases, with 15 bases between. This chain's CDR3 is CASSLAQGGDTQYF. In DNA form, the CDR3 reads TGTGCCAGCAGCCTCGCCCAGGGGGGAGATACGCAGTATTTT.

This sequence joins TRBV4-3 and TRBJ2-1; 10 bases align to TRBD2. The germline V gene has CDR1 LGHNA and CDR2 YSLEER. V shed 2 bases, J shed 6 bases, and the junction held 16 bases outside the gene matches. The CDR3 runs to 19 residues. CDR3 in amino acids: CASSQYNLRLAGASNEQFF. CDR3 coding DNA: TGCGCCAGCAGCCAATATAATTTACGCCTAGCGGGAGCCTCCAATGAGCAGTTCTTC.

The chain combines TRBV9 with TRBJ2-1; D unclear. Trimming removed 0 bases at V and 13 bases at J, with 11 bases between. Germline CDR1 reads SGDLS; CDR2 reads YYNGEE. This CDR3 is 12 amino acids long. The CDR3 bases are TGTGCCAGCAGCGTAGGTTCAGATATACAGTTCTTC. Translation: CASSVGSDIQFF. The entire variable domain, with the rest obtained from reference TRBV9 and TRBJ2-1, is as follows: DSGVTQTPKHLITATGQRVTLRCSPRSGDLSVYWYQQSLDQGLQFLIQYYNGEERAKGNILERFSAQQFPDLHSELNLSSLELGDSALYFCASSVGSDIQFFGPGTRLTVL.

The J gene is TRBJ2-7, the V gene TRBV27; tentatively, D is TRBD1 (6 bases). Per germline, CDR1 MNHEY and CDR2 SMNVEV (reference sequence). V lost 5 bases, J lost 3 bases, and 14 bases lay in between. The CDR3 is 14 residues long. The CDR3 nucleotides are TGTGCCAGCAGTCCGGGACATAAGGGCTACGAGCAGTACTTC. Translating it yields CASSPGHKGYEQYF.

The rearrangement uses TRBV5-1 and TRBJ2-2, with TRBD2 matching over 7 bases. Germline values: CDR1 SGHRS, CDR2 YFSETQ. V gave up 3 bases and J gave up 0 bases; unmatched junction bases: 5. CDR3 length: 16 amino acids. CDR3 nucleotides: TGCGCCAGCAGCTCCCTCGGGGGGTCGAACACCGGGGAGCTGTTTTTT. It codes for CASSSLGGSNTGELFF.

The chain recombines TRBV7-8 with TRBJ1-2; D possibly corresponds to TRBD1 (5 bases). The germline V gene encodes CDR1 SGHVS and CDR2 FQNEAQ. Trimming left V 1 base short and J 11 bases short, with 8 bases between. There are 11 residues in the CDR3. CDR3 sequence: CASSLDGGYTF. CDR3 coding DNA: TGTGCCAGCAGCTTAGACGGGGGGTACACCTTC.

The chain links TRBV10-3 to TRBJ2-7; TRBD2 matches 12 bases. The germline CDR1 and CDR2 sequences are ENHRY and SYGVKD. The CDR3 runs 14 residues. Trimming took 7 bases from V and 4 from J; bases not matched to a gene: 5. CDR3 residues: CAITPTSGRYEQYF. CDR3 in DNA: TGTGCCATCACTCCGACTAGCGGGAGATACGAGCAGTACTTC.

This clone has more than one count but fewer than ten. The CDR3 reads CASSRDPQEQFF. The CDR3 bases are TGTGCCAGTAGTAGAGACCCACAGGAGCAGTTCTTC. The chain joins TRBV19 to TRBJ2-1; D ambiguous. The V end was cut by 4 bases, the J end by 10 bases, with 11 bases between. The germline V gene encodes CDR1 LNHDA and CDR2 SQIVND (reference sequence). The CDR3 runs 12 residues.

The chain joins TRBV5-4 to TRBJ2-5; D gene ambiguous. This CDR3 has 14 amino acids. Between the trimmed V and J ends, which lost 4 bases and 2 bases, there was a span of 12 bases. Germline V gene data show CDR1 as SGHNT and CDR2 as YYREEE (reference sequence). CDR3 in DNA: TGTGCCAGCAGCCCACAAAGAGGACAAGAGACCCAGTACTTC. This encodes CASSPQRGQETQYF.